This TCR beta chain was identified during a study of T-cell memory formation after mild COVID-19. This clonotype was detected many times. Its antigen is unidentified. Whole-study findings and limits: Researchers report contracting CD4+ clones mostly in CM and EM, with CD8+ clones in EMRA. Detection of some responders pre-infection suggested pre-existing cross-reactive memory T cells participated.

TCRdb called the 5' RACE reads again in MiXCR, with one record for every CDR3 protein. The sample includes about 340,000 distinct CDR3 sequences, about an eighth of them seen just once. Per the germline V gene, CDR1 is SNHLY and CDR2 is FYNNEI. The V end lost 4 bases, the J end lost 5 bases, and 9 bases lay between the germline ends. The CDR3 sequence is 13 residues long. The source of this sequence is a man aged 18 to 35 who had mild COVID-19 (a few samples of this study predate the infection). Cell type and time point are not known. V is TRBV2 and J is TRBJ1-5; D is possibly TRBD1 (5 bases). Material for sequencing was PBMCs or a T cell subset sorted from them (not recorded which). CDR3 loop: CASSVWGHQPQHF. The DNA for the CDR3 is TGTGCCAGCAGTGTCTGGGGACATCAGCCCCAGCATTTT.